The rows below give T cell receptor beta chains drawn from one sample of a study of T cell changes during pregnancy in multiple sclerosis. The table came from immunoSEQ multiplex PCR; TCRdb's copy has only in-frame clones and leaves some out. Among 40,000 or so clones listed, approximately 90% were seen once. Sequenced here: CD8+ T cells from peripheral blood mononuclear cells, sampled in the third trimester of pregnancy. These receptors were collected from a female donor with multiple sclerosis, enrolled in a pregnancy study. The CDR3 runs from the conserved cysteine through the conserved F or W. A D gene is named only where the DNA matches it firmly. Only some rows state a clone size, as once, few, many or a class for expanded clones.

>TRBJ2-5|-|TRBD1|TRBV6-5
CASSYDREETQYF
TGTGCCAGCAGTTATGACAGGGAAGAGACCCAGTACTTC
>TRBJ2-5|-|-|TRBV4-1
CASSQDRLKVGTQYF
TGCGCCAGCAGCCAAGACCGACTAAAGGTCGGGACCCAGTACTTC
>TRBJ2-6|-|-|TRBV30
CAWTSSLSGANVLTF
TGTGCCTGGACGAGTTCGCTCTCTGGGGCCAACGTCCTGACTTTC
>TRBJ2-7|-|TRBD1|TRBV6-6
CASTLSLGQTYEQYF
TGTGCCAGCACCTTAAGCCTGGGACAGACATACGAGCAGTACTTC
>TRBJ1-6|-|-|TRBV7-2
CASSTRQAPTNSPLHF
TGTGCCAGCAGCACCAGACAAGCTCCTACCAATTCACCCCTCCACTTT
>TRBJ1-4|few|-|TRBV7-9
CASSLARTTNEKLFF
TGTGCCAGCAGCTTAGCGCGCACGACTAATGAAAAACTGTTTTTT
>TRBJ2-1|-|-|TRBV2
CASSLPGADEQFF
TGTGCCAGCAGCCTACCGGGAGCCGATGAGCAGTTCTTC
>TRBJ2-7|-|-|TRBV10-2
CASNRRDWNYEQYF
TGCGCCAGCAACCGACGGGATTGGAACTACGAGCAGTACTTC
>TRBJ2-7|-|TRBD1|TRBV10-2
CASLTGEIHEQYF
TGCGCCAGCCTGACAGGGGAGATCCACGAGCAGTACTTC
>TRBJ1-2|-|-|TRBV15
CATSPDRGRGYGYTF
TGTGCCACCAGCCCCGATCGGGGCAGGGGATATGGCTACACCTTC
>TRBJ1-5|-|TRBD1|TRBV9
CASSLQGEAQPQHF
TGTGCCAGCAGCCTACAGGGGGAGGCTCAGCCCCAGCATTTT
>TRBJ2-1|once|TRBD2|TRBV5-1
CASSLFGVTSGGAYNEQFF
TGCGCCAGCAGCTTGTTTGGGGTAACTAGCGGGGGGGCCTACAATGAGCAGTTCTTC
>TRBJ1-5|-|-|TRBV4-1
CASSQDVWVEDQPQHF
TGCGCCAGCAGCCAAGATGTGTGGGTGGAGGATCAGCCCCAGCATTTT
>TRBJ2-1|-|-|TRBV27
CASSLLTGDEQFF
TGTGCCAGCAGTTTATTAACAGGAGATGAGCAGTTCTTC
>TRBJ2-7|-|TRBD2|TRBV4-1
CASSQGFSGKWYEQYF
TGCGCCAGCAGCCAAGGATTCAGCGGGAAATGGTACGAGCAGTACTTC
>TRBJ2-3|-|TRBD2|TRBV6-5
CASSYFSGGAADTQYF
TGTGCCAGCAGTTACTTTAGCGGGGGGGCCGCAGATACGCAGTATTTT
>TRBJ2-4|once|TRBD1|TRBV4-1
CASSQRPGGSNIQYF
TGCGCCAGCAGCCAACGGCCAGGGGGCTCGAACATTCAGTACTTC
>TRBJ1-2|-|TRBD1|TRBV19
CASSIPGGGYGYTF
TGTGCCAGTAGTATACCAGGGGGCGGCTATGGCTACACCTTC
>TRBJ2-3|once|TRBD2|TRBV28
CASSFEQKLAGGPNLYTQYF
TGTGCCAGCAGTTTTGAGCAGAAACTAGCGGGGGGTCCAAACCTTTATACGCAGTATTTT
>TRBJ2-1|many|-|TRBV6-1
CASSLRDPEGNEQFF
TGTGCCAGCAGTCTAAGAGACCCGGAGGGCAATGAGCAGTTCTTC
>TRBJ2-1|-|TRBD2|TRBV7-2
CASSLDWAGGRNEQFF
TGTGCCAGCAGCTTAGATTGGGCGGGGGGGCGAAATGAGCAGTTCTTC
>TRBJ1-1|-|-|TRBV7-2
CASSLVKGEQAFF
TGTGCCAGCAGCTTAGTTAAGGGAGAGCAAGCTTTCTTT
>TRBJ2-7|-|TRBD1|TRBV7-8
CASSSPGQGSGEQYF
TGTGCCAGCAGCTCACCCGGACAGGGTTCGGGTGAGCAGTACTTC
>TRBJ2-2|-|TRBD2|TRBV5-1
CASSPGLAGTGELFF
TGCGCCAGCAGCCCCGGACTAGCGGGCACCGGGGAGCTGTTTTTT
>TRBJ2-1|-|-|TRBV19
CASSIWSSYNEQFF
TGTGCCAGTAGTATATGGAGCTCCTACAATGAGCAGTTCTTC
>TRBJ1-4|-|TRBD1|TRBV27
CASSLLGTGDRSEKLFF
TGTGCCAGCAGTTTATTAGGTACTGGGGACAGGAGTGAAAAACTGTTTTTT
>TRBJ2-2|-|-|TRBV19
CASSILWTVNTGELFF
TGTGCCAGTAGTATATTGTGGACTGTGAACACCGGGGAGCTGTTTTTT
>TRBJ1-1|-|-|TRBV11-2
CASSPPVVRNTEAFF
TGTGCCAGCAGCCCCCCCGTTGTCCGGAACACTGAAGCTTTCTTT
>TRBJ2-1|-|TRBD2|TRBV11-2
CASSLAGGHYEQFF
TGTGCCAGCAGCCTAGCGGGGGGGCATTATGAGCAGTTCTTC
>TRBJ1-1|-|-|TRBV7-9
CASSLANREREAFF
TGTGCCAGCAGCTTAGCGAACAGGGAGAGGGAAGCTTTCTTT
>TRBJ1-5|-|-|TRBV6-5
CASSGLPKGPQHF
TGTGCCAGCAGTGGACTGCCGAAGGGGCCCCAGCATTTT
>TRBJ2-5|-|-|TRBV11-2
CASSLDHTGIETQYF
TGTGCCAGCAGCTTAGATCACACAGGGATTGAGACCCAGTACTTC
>TRBJ1-6|once|TRBD1|TRBV19
CASTYRDRGTSPLHF
TGTGCCAGTACGTACCGGGACAGGGGTACCTCACCCCTCCACTTT
>TRBJ2-7|-|-|TRBV5-6
CASSLASVGGYSSYEQYF
TGTGCCAGCAGCTTGGCGTCAGTGGGAGGCTATAGCTCCTACGAGCAGTACTTC
>TRBJ2-1|-|-|TRBV5-1
CASSLAQAPFSYNEQFF
TGCGCCAGCAGCTTGGCCCAGGCTCCTTTTTCCTACAATGAGCAGTTCTTC
>TRBJ2-1|-|TRBD1|TRBV7-6
CASSQGGTEQFF
TGTGCCAGCAGCCAAGGGGGCACTGAGCAGTTCTTC
>TRBJ2-1|-|-|TRBV4-1
CASSQEGGAFSSYNEQFF
TGCGCCAGCAGCCAAGAGGGCGGGGCCTTCAGCTCCTACAATGAGCAGTTCTTC
>TRBJ2-5|-|TRBD1|TRBV5-1
CASSSGQGAGTTQYF
TGCGCCAGCAGCTCGGGACAGGGGGCCGGAACGACCCAGTACTTC
>TRBJ2-5|-|-|TRBV5-4
CASSLDGLLQETQYF
TGTGCCAGCAGCTTGGACGGACTACTTCAAGAGACCCAGTACTTC
>TRBJ1-4|many|-|TRBV4-1
CASSQDRGGSEKLFF
TGCGCCAGCAGCCAAGACAGGGGAGGGAGTGAAAAACTGTTTTTT